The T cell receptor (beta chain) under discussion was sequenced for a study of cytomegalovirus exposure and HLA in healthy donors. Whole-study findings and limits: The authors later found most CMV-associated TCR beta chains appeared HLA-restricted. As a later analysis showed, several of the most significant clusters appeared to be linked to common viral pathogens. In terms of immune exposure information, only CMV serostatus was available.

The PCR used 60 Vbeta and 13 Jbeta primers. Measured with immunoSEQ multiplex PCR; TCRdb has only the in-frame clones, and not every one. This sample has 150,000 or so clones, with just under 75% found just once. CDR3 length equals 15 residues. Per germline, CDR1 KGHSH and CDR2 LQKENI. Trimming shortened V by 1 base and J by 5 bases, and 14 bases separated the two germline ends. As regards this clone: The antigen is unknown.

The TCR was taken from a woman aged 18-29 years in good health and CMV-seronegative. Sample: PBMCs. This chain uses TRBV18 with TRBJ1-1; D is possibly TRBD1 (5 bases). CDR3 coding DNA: TGTGCCAGCTCACCACAGTGGAAAGGGGATACTGAAGCTTTCTTT. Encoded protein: CASSPQWKGDTEAFF.